A selection of T cell receptor beta chains follows, all from one sample in a study of radiotherapy plus CTLA-4 blockade in lung cancer. Assay: immunoSEQ multiplex PCR; the TCRdb copy retains only in-frame clones and omits some. The sample lists approximately 40,000 clones; over 55% were seen once. This specimen was peripheral blood, taken from a patient treated with radiotherapy plus ipilimumab. The source is a human donor with non-small cell lung cancer who had stable disease on radiotherapy plus ipilimumab. CDR3s include the opening cysteine and the closing phenylalanine or tryptophan.

j_call v_call cdr3_length cdr3_aa
TRBJ2-1 TRBV6-6 12 CAGGQVLYEQFF
TRBJ1-2 TRBV7-9 18 CASSPIPGQGAPDYGYTF
TRBJ2-3 TRBV5-1 15 CASSLGQGAQDTQYF
TRBJ1-1 TRBV29-1 13 CSVDRTGSTEAFF
TRBJ2-1 TRBV4-2 16 CASSQDPGGVYNEQFF
TRBJ2-1 TRBV5-1 16 CASSLGTSGGSDEQFF
TRBJ2-6 TRBV5-1 14 CASSNGAGANVLTF
. TRBV6-5 13 CASERGELYEQYF
TRBJ1-2 TRBV5-1 13 CASRKGDIDGYTF
TRBJ2-5 TRBV15 13 CASTQGWFETQYF
TRBJ1-1 TRBV5-6 15 CASSPYRTRATEAFF
TRBJ2-1 TRBV27 15 CASSPRDRAVHEQFF
TRBJ1-1 TRBV13 18 CASSLNQDRALANTEAFF
TRBJ1-6 TRBV11-3 14 CASSSLGGNSPLHF
TRBJ2-1 TRBV9 13 CASRGTGNNEQFF
TRBJ1-2 TRBV19 15 CASSLDSLSGYGYTF
TRBJ2-1 TRBV5-6 13 CASSLQLYNEQFF
TRBJ2-7 TRBV5-1 13 CASSAGLVYEQYF
TRBJ2-7 TRBV27 15 CASSKGQGSPYEQYF
TRBJ2-5 TRBV9 14 CASSPRVIQETQYF
TRBJ1-2 TRBV18 16 CASSPPTGGAEYGYTF
TRBJ2-1 TRBV18 15 CASSPRLGINNEQFF
TRBJ2-1 TRBV15 15 CATSRDEAIPNEQFF
TRBJ1-1 TRBV30 15 CAWSLRTGSNTEAFF
TRBJ1-4 TRBV5-1 16 CASSQISGGSYEKLFF
TRBJ1-2 TRBV6-5 14 CASSYGTGAYGYTF
TRBJ1-5 TRBV5-6 15 CASSLGDRVGQPQHF
TRBJ2-1 TRBV4-1 12 CASSHGGVGQFF
TRBJ1-2 TRBV18 15 CASSPVNQEEYGYTF
TRBJ2-2 TRBV6-6 13 CASRGQGFGELFF
TRBJ1-5 TRBV2 13 CASMGRESQPQHF
TRBJ1-2 TRBV15 15 CATSRGRGSTYGYTF
TRBJ1-6 TRBV7-2 18 CASSLGWGGSSYNSPLHF
. TRBV5-1 13 CASSLEAAYEQYF
TRBJ2-5 TRBV9 14 CASSARPQSGTQYF
TRBJ1-2 TRBV4-1 14 CASSRSGQGGGYTF
TRBJ1-3 TRBV5-4 16 CASSLAQAGSGNTIYF
TRBJ1-6 TRBV10-2 17 CASSEPGRGSYNSPLHF
TRBJ1-4 TRBV6-1 14 CASSQQGLGEKLFF
TRBJ2-4 TRBV7-9 13 CASSRGQGNIQYF
TRBJ2-6 TRBV7-6 19 CASSSQTGQGTSGANVLTF
TRBJ2-2 TRBV27 15 CASSPGDRYTGELFF
TRBJ2-3 TRBV7-3 16 CASSPTPAGPTDTQYF
TRBJ2-2 TRBV7-2 16 CASSIRQGVLAGELFF
TRBJ2-1 TRBV4-2 16 CASSQDPTGGGSEQFF
TRBJ2-7 TRBV19 13 CASSLTGTYEQYF
TRBJ1-2 TRBV4-1 14 CASSPSRGLGGYTF
TRBJ2-7 TRBV5-1 12 CASSNNAYEQYF
TRBJ2-1 TRBV13 11 CASSPYDEQFF
TRBJ2-7 TRBV4-1 14 CASSQGGSLYEQYF
TRBJ1-5 TRBV19 14 CASSISQGNQPQHF
TRBJ2-3 TRBV5-1 16 CASSFDSGGYTDTQYF
TRBJ2-5 TRBV4-1 14 CASSQVGTWETQYF
TRBJ2-7 TRBV19 13 CASSKGGPYEQYF
TRBJ2-1 TRBV5-4 15 CASSLTSRGYHEQFF
TRBJ2-5 TRBV25-1 15 CASSGHQGGTETQYF
TRBJ1-2 TRBV10-2 12 CAISEGQDGYTF
TRBJ1-6 TRBV30 13 CAGAQGRNSPLHF
TRBJ1-1 TRBV7-9 13 CASSLAGGGEAFF
TRBJ1-1 TRBV11-3 14 CASSPFAGVTEAFF